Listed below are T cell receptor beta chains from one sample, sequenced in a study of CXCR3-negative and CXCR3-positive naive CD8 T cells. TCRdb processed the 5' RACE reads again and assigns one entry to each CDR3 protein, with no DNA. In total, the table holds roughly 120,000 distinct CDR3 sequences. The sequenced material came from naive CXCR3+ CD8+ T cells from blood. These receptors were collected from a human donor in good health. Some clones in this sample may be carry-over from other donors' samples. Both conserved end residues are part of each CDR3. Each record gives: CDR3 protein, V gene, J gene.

CASSEIPDRRGTEAFF	TRBV10-1	TRBJ1-1
CASSGGDRDSFAHTEAFF	TRBV9	TRBJ1-1
CASSSGGAQYF	TRBV27	TRBJ2-7
CASSLSVQNTGELFF	TRBV27	TRBJ2-2
CSVEDRDGGNEQFF	TRBV29-1	TRBJ2-1
CASKTGSNEQFF	TRBV6-2/TRBV6-3	TRBJ2-1
CASSESGLAQETQYF	TRBV28	TRBJ2-5
CAWSGVGDDTEAFF	TRBV30	TRBJ1-1
CASSLDRGLQRDTQYF	TRBV27	TRBJ2-3
CSVELAGHGETQYF	TRBV29-1	TRBJ2-5
CASSQVGDQYGYTF	TRBV14	TRBJ1-2
CASNAGTSANEQYF	TRBV28	TRBJ2-1
CASSLWDMNTEAFF	TRBV11-2	TRBJ1-1
CASSLVQGSLDGYTF	TRBV5-1	TRBJ1-2
CAITEDRWETQYF	TRBV10-3	TRBJ2-5
CSVFPGQGAPNYGYTF	TRBV29-1	TRBJ1-2
CASSITSSLWGYTF	TRBV2	TRBJ1-2
CATKIFGTGANEQFF	TRBV12-3/TRBV12-4	TRBJ2-1
CASSYTRSQETQYF	TRBV7-9	TRBJ2-5
CASRWEFQETQYF	TRBV11-2	TRBJ2-5
CSVESREGVTQYF	TRBV29-1	TRBJ2-5
CASSLLWGEQFF	TRBV5-5	TRBJ2-1
CSALDGQGALETQYF	TRBV20-1	TRBJ2-5
CASSVGAGNSYEQYF	TRBV9	TRBJ2-7
CASSSDRGLGTEAFF	TRBV5-1	TRBJ1-1
CASSDGSGGWTDTQYF	TRBV5-1	TRBJ2-3
CASSYSNRDSYEQYF	TRBV6-5	TRBJ2-7
CASSVAGTYNEQFF	TRBV9	TRBJ2-1
CASSLGTSGASYNEQFF	TRBV5-1	TRBJ2-1
CASSQDLERQEQYF	TRBV4-3	TRBJ2-7
CASSPTAHSGTGETQYF	TRBV7-3	TRBJ2-5
CSVPRADTQYF	TRBV29-1	TRBJ2-3
CASSQQSSGHNGQFF	TRBV10-1	TRBJ2-1
CSVDERGTTNGYTF	TRBV29-1	TRBJ1-2
CASSQSAGGQGSQETQYF	TRBV4-1	TRBJ2-5
CASSSMTAEAFF	TRBV7-9	TRBJ1-1
CSVEGTGQGGLFF	TRBV29-1	TRBJ1-4
CASLPGTSGYQETQYF	TRBV11-2	TRBJ2-5
CASSLGVRKTYNEQFF	TRBV5-6	TRBJ2-1
CASRWTSLSTDTQYF	TRBV5-1	TRBJ2-3
CASSLVFPPNLNTEAFF	TRBV5-5	TRBJ1-1
CASSSFGYQPQHF	TRBV6-5	TRBJ1-5
CASSIGQSNQPQHF	TRBV19	TRBJ1-5
CASSVGGIGYEQYF	TRBV9	TRBJ2-7
CAISESGGQYEQYF	TRBV10-3	TRBJ2-7
CASSYGTASYEQYF	TRBV5-6	TRBJ2-7
CASSLSLTGRAPSSYNEQFF	TRBV5-1	TRBJ2-1
CASSYSRGGLTDEQYF	TRBV6-6	TRBJ2-7
CSARHRAEPLSTEAFF	TRBV20-1	TRBJ1-1
CSVEDNYEQYF	TRBV29-1	TRBJ2-7
CASTEGDPSTNTQYF	TRBV27	TRBJ2-3
CASSFFPGTAYNEQFF	TRBV27	TRBJ2-1
CAISEGTGSDNEQFF	TRBV10-3	TRBJ2-1
CASSPGTGTEAFF	TRBV7-3	TRBJ1-1
CASSWTGPYEQYF	TRBV12-3/TRBV12-4	TRBJ2-7
CSAFLGGAEMGYGYTF	TRBV20-1	TRBJ1-2